This entry concerns a single T cell receptor beta chain. Described time point: week 3, after first cycle of checkpoint inhibitor. Blood was drawn before treatment and at week 3 after checkpoint blockade. Profiled with immunoSEQ multiplex PCR; TCRdb holds only in-frame clones, not every one. Found here are 12,000 or so clones, around 87% of them singletons; the top ten hold 4%. These data belong to a study of blood T cell dynamics during melanoma immunotherapy. Study information: Patients with metastatic melanoma got pembrolizumab or nivolumab-ipilimumab as first-line care.

Looked up from germline, CDR1 is PRHDT and CDR2 is FYEKMQ (reference sequence). CDR3 length: 17 amino acids. The ends were cut back, 5 bases at V and 6 bases at J, with 23 bases in the middle. V and J are TRBV13 and TRBJ2-1; D unclear. This specimen consisted of blood, obtained from a patient treated with checkpoint blockade. The sequence derives from a human donor with melanoma. The CDR3 here is CASSPPTESWAPNEQFF. The CDR3 nucleotides read TGTGCCAGCAGCCCGCCTACGGAGAGTTGGGCCCCCAATGAGCAGTTCTTC.